The 16 T cell receptor beta chains listed next were all sequenced from one sample in a study of cytotoxic CD8 clonotypes in ibrutinib-treated CLL. Assay used: immunoSEQ multiplex PCR; TCRdb lists only in-frame clones, some missing. This sample has about 130,000 clones, with 70% to 90% found just once. This specimen was PBMCs, taken after 24 months of ibrutinib treatment. The receptors shown here come from a human donor with chronic lymphocytic leukemia.

This clone was observed a handful of times. The CDR3 nucleotides are TGTGCCAGCAGTGACGCTACAGGGTCCACTGAAGCTTTCTTT. Its translation: CASSDATGSTEAFF. The rearrangement uses TRBV6-1 and TRBJ1-1, with a tentative D call TRBD1 (6 bases). Germline loops: CDR1 MNHNS, CDR2 SASEGT. The CDR3 loop spans 14 amino acids. V lost 3 bases and J 4 bases, leaving 12 bases between the germline ends.

The V gene is TRBV28, the J gene TRBJ1-5; D is unclear. The ends were cut back, 2 bases at V and 6 bases at J, with 2 bases in the middle. This CDR3 comprises 11 residues. CDR1 is MDHEN, CDR2 SYDVKM, per germline. The CDR3 nucleotides read TGTGCCAGCAGTTTAAGTCAGCCCCAGCATTTT. This codes for CASSLSQPQHF.

This chain joins TRBV5-1 and TRBJ2-2; TRBD1 might be the D (5 bases). The CDR3 loop spans 18 amino acids. The V gene lost 4 bases and the J gene lost 0 bases, with 19 bases spanning the gap. Germline assignment: CDR1 SGHRS and CDR2 YFSETQ. CDR3 DNA sequence: TGCGCCAGCAGCCAGGAAAGCAGGACACCTCCGAACACCGGGGAGCTGTTTTTT. Protein sequence: CASSQESRTPPNTGELFF.

This clone was counted only a few times. V and J are TRBV5-1 and TRBJ1-6; the D gene is possibly TRBD1 (5 bases). Trimming removed 0 bases from V and 0 bases from J, with 13 bases in between. Germline V CDR1 and CDR2: SGHRS, YFSETQ. CDR3 length: 18 amino acids. The CDR3 sequence is CASSLAPGGSSYNSPLHF. CDR3 DNA: TGCGCCAGCAGCTTGGCTCCCGGGGGGAGCTCCTATAATTCACCCCTCCACTTT.

The chain is built from TRBV18 and TRBJ1-1; 7 bases are a match to TRBD1. There are 15 residues in the CDR3. V dropped 3 bases and J dropped 4; count of bases not matched to a gene: 8. Per germline, CDR1 KGHSH and CDR2 LQKENI. For the CDR3, the DNA is TGTGCCAGCTCACCGATGAACAGGGGTCCCACTGAAGCTTTCTTT. It is translated as CASSPMNRGPTEAFF.

The V and J genes are TRBV4-1 and TRBJ1-4, with 7 bases matching TRBD1. Trimming took 4 bases from V and 8 from J; bases not matched to a gene: 10. The CDR3 sequence is 15 residues long. Germline V gives CDR1 MGHRA, CDR2 YSYEKL. The CDR3 region has the DNA TGCGCCAGCAGCCGACAACAGGGGATCAGAGAAAAACTGTTTTTT. It specifies CASSRQQGIREKLFF.

This chain connects TRBV9 to TRBJ1-2; D ambiguous. CDR1 SGDLS and CDR2 YYNGEE come from the germline V gene. Trimming stripped 3 bases from V and 4 bases from J, with 10 bases between. The CDR3 spans 13 residues. CDR3 in DNA: TGTGCCAGCAGCGCCGAGCCACCCTATGGCTACACCTTC. As protein: CASSAEPPYGYTF.

This sequence joins TRBV6-6 and TRBJ1-5; D is possibly TRBD1 (5 bases). The V gene's germline CDR1 is MNHNY and CDR2 SVGAGI (reference sequence). The V end was cut by 5 bases, the J end by 3 bases, with 11 bases between. There are 14 residues in the CDR3. As DNA, the CDR3 is TGTGCCAGCAGTCAGGGACTTCCCAATCAGCCCCAGCATTTT. It encodes CASSQGLPNQPQHF.

The chain has TRBV7-8 and TRBJ1-3; tentative D call: TRBD1 (6 bases). V lost 5 bases and J 3 bases, leaving 11 bases between the germline ends. This CDR3 contains 14 residues. Germline values: CDR1 SGHVS, CDR2 FQNEAQ. CDR3 nucleotide sequence: TGTGCCAGCAGCCCGGACAGAGATGGAAACACCATATATTTT. Its protein is CASSPDRDGNTIYF.

This clone was seen a single time. CDR3 in DNA: TGTGCCAGCAGTTCCGCTGGGGGGGAAGAGACCCAGTACTTC. Its protein product is CASSSAGGEETQYF. The chain is built from TRBV27 and TRBJ2-5, with 7 bases fitting TRBD2. The CDR3 runs to 14 residues. The V segment lost 4 bases and the J segment 3 bases; nucleotides outside the gene matches: 5. Looked up from germline, CDR1 is MNHEY and CDR2 is SMNVEV (reference sequence).

This clone was detected only a few times. The chain has TRBV28 and TRBJ1-4, with D unclear. V gave up 5 bases and J gave up 1 base, with 5 bases separating them. The CDR3 runs to 13 residues. Germline CDR1 is MDHEN and CDR2 is SYDVKM. The CDR3, as DNA: TGTGCCAGCAGTCCCGGAACTAATGAAAAACTGTTTTTT. Residues: CASSPGTNEKLFF.

The gene calls are TRBV7-2 and TRBJ2-5; D could derive from TRBD1 or TRBD2 (5 bases each). V lost 1 base and J lost 5, with 14 bases in between. The CDR3 is made up of 15 amino acids. Germline CDR1 SGHTA, CDR2 FQGNSA. The DNA of the CDR3 is TGTGCCAGCAGCTTAGGGGGGTCAGGTTGGGAGACCCAGTACTTC. This codes for CASSLGGSGWETQYF.

The V call is TRBV28, the J call TRBJ2-7; D possibly uses TRBD1 or TRBD2 (6 bases each). Germline V gene sequence: CDR1 MDHEN, CDR2 SYDVKM. The CDR3 extends over 15 amino acids. V was trimmed by 5 bases and J by 3 bases, leaving 17 bases between them. This CDR3 reads CASSTQGGHYYEQYF. CDR3 in DNA: TGTGCCAGCAGTACACAAGGGGGGCATTACTACGAGCAGTACTTC.

The chain uses TRBV4-1 and TRBJ2-1; the match to TRBD1 covers 8 bases. The CDR3 consists of 15 residues. V was clipped by 4 bases and J by 2 bases; unmatched bases: 4. The germline gives CDR1 MGHRA, CDR2 YSYEKL. CDR3 region: CASSPGQGPYNEQFF. CDR3 DNA sequence: TGCGCCAGCAGCCCCGGACAGGGTCCCTACAATGAGCAGTTCTTC.

The CDR3 protein is CASSPQGVYTDTQYF. The CDR3 DNA sequence: TGTGCCAGCAGCCCACAGGGGGTATACACAGATACGCAGTATTTT. J is TRBJ2-3 and V is TRBV9, with 8 bases matching TRBD1. Per the germline V gene, CDR1 is SGDLS and CDR2 is YYNGEE. Trimming removed 4 bases from V and 2 bases from J; junction bases left unmatched: 6. The length of the CDR3 is 15 residues.

The chain is built from TRBV7-2 and TRBJ2-7, with a tentative D call TRBD1 (6 bases). Germline CDR1 and CDR2: SGHTA and FQGNSA. Trimming pared 2 bases from V and 7 bases from J, leaving 12 bases between. This CDR3 is built from 13 residues. CDR3 protein: CASSLLGQGEQYF. CDR3 DNA: TGTGCCAGCAGCTTACTGGGCCAGGGGGAGCAGTACTTC.